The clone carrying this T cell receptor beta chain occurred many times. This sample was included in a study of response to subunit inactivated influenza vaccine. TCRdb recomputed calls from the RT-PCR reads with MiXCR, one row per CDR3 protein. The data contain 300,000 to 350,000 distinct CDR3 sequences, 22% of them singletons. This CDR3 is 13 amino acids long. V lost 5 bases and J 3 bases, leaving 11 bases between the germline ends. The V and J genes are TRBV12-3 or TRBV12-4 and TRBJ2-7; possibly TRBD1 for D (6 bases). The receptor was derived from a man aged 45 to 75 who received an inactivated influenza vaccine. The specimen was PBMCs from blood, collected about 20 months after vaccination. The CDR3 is CASSPGTNYEQYF. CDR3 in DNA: TGTGCCAGCAGTCCCGGGACAAACTACGAGCAGTACTTC.